The rows below give T cell receptor beta chains drawn from one sample of a study of T-cell reconstitution after alpha-beta-depleted transplantation in children. TCRdb used MiXCR to reprocess the PCR reads, holding one entry per CDR3 protein. The data contain 700,000 or so distinct CDR3 sequences, roughly 14% of them singletons. The sequencing used PBMCs, collected before TCRalphabeta/CD19-depleted stem cell transplant. These TCRs come from a girl aged 2-9 years with congenital amegakaryocytic thrombocytopenia, due to receive a stem cell transplant. Both conserved end residues are part of each CDR3. The order of the fields is clone size, D gene, V gene, J gene, CDR3 DNA, CDR3 protein. D genes are given only for firm matches. Clone size, where shown, is once, few, many, or a class for clones that have expanded.

clone_size: few
d_call: NA
v_call: TRBV5-6
j_call: TRBJ2-7
cdr3_nt: TGTGCCAGCAGCTCCCGTCCGCCGTCCTACGAGCAGTACTTC
cdr3_aa: CASSSRPPSYEQYF

clone_size: many
d_call: NA
v_call: TRBV6-5
j_call: TRBJ2-3
cdr3_nt: TGTGCCAGCAGTTCCCGACACTTAACTAGCACAGATACGCAGTATTTT
cdr3_aa: CASSSRHLTSTDTQYF

clone_size: once
d_call: NA
v_call: TRBV29-1
j_call: TRBJ2-7
cdr3_nt: TGCAGCGCGATGACAGGACCCTACGAGCAGTACTTC
cdr3_aa: CSAMTGPYEQYF

clone_size: NA
d_call: NA
v_call: TRBV29-1
j_call: TRBJ2-2
cdr3_nt: TGCAGCCCCCCCTTGGGAAGGGAGAACACCGGGGAGCTGTTTTTT
cdr3_aa: CSPPLGRENTGELFF

clone_size: few
d_call: TRBD2
v_call: TRBV7-3
j_call: TRBJ2-7
cdr3_nt: TGTGCCAGCAGCTTAGTAGCGGGAATGGGATACGAGCAGTACTTC
cdr3_aa: CASSLVAGMGYEQYF

clone_size: many
d_call: NA
v_call: TRBV5-1
j_call: TRBJ2-5
cdr3_nt: TGCGCCAGCAGTGAAGGGGAAGAGACCCAGTACTTC
cdr3_aa: CASSEGEETQYF

clone_size: many
d_call: TRBD1
v_call: TRBV5-1
j_call: TRBJ2-7
cdr3_nt: TGCGCCAGCAGCTCTTCCGGGACAGGGCTCCCTTATAGCTCCTACGAGCAGTACTTC
cdr3_aa: CASSSSGTGLPYSSYEQYF

clone_size: many
d_call: NA
v_call: TRBV5-1
j_call: TRBJ1-2
cdr3_nt: TGCGCCAGCAGCTCCCCGGGATTCGGGTATGGCTACACCTTC
cdr3_aa: CASSSPGFGYGYTF

clone_size: NA
d_call: TRBD2
v_call: TRBV28
j_call: TRBJ2-3
cdr3_nt: TGTGCCAGCAGTTCAACCGGGACTAGCGGGTCCTGGGCAGATACGCAGTATTTT
cdr3_aa: CASSSTGTSGSWADTQYF

clone_size: many
d_call: TRBD1
v_call: TRBV6-5
j_call: TRBJ1-1
cdr3_nt: TGTGCCAGCAGTTACGGGACAGGTCTTACTGAAGCTTTCTTT
cdr3_aa: CASSYGTGLTEAFF

clone_size: few
d_call: NA
v_call: TRBV7-9
j_call: TRBJ2-5
cdr3_nt: TGTGCCAGCAGCTTCGGACTGCCGGAGACCCAGTACTTC
cdr3_aa: CASSFGLPETQYF

clone_size: few
d_call: NA
v_call: TRBV7-9
j_call: TRBJ1-4
cdr3_nt: TGTGCCACCCGGGGTGCTAATGAAAAACTGTTTTTT
cdr3_aa: CATRGANEKLFF

clone_size: few
d_call: TRBD2
v_call: TRBV12-3/TRBV12-4
j_call: TRBJ2-1
cdr3_nt: TGTGCCAGCAGTTTAGCTAGCGGGAGCGTCTCCTACAATGAGCAGTTCTTC
cdr3_aa: CASSLASGSVSYNEQFF

clone_size: many
d_call: TRBD2
v_call: TRBV5-1
j_call: TRBJ2-3
cdr3_nt: TGCGCCAGCAGCTACTGGGCGGGAGAAGGGACAGATACGCAGTATTTT
cdr3_aa: CASSYWAGEGTDTQYF

clone_size: NA
d_call: NA
v_call: TRBV20-1
j_call: TRBJ2-7
cdr3_nt: TGCAGTGGGCTGGGCCGCGAGCAGTACTTC
cdr3_aa: CSGLGREQYF

clone_size: many
d_call: TRBD2
v_call: TRBV15
j_call: TRBJ2-1
cdr3_nt: TGTGCCACCAGCAGAGATCTGGCTAGCGGGACTTTAAGGGATCAGTTCTTC
cdr3_aa: CATSRDLASGTLRDQFF

clone_size: many
d_call: NA
v_call: TRBV10-3
j_call: TRBJ2-1
cdr3_nt: TGTGCCATCAGTGGAGGCGGGAACTACAATGAGCAGTTCTTC
cdr3_aa: CAISGGGNYNEQFF

clone_size: NA
d_call: NA
v_call: TRBV11-1
j_call: TRBJ2-7
cdr3_nt: TGTGCCAGCAGCTTAGCGCGACTGAAAAGCGAGCAGTACTTC
cdr3_aa: CASSLARLKSEQYF

clone_size: many
d_call: TRBD2
v_call: TRBV20-1
j_call: TRBJ2-1
cdr3_nt: TGCAGTGCTACCGGCTTGATAATTGCGGGAGGGGGGAACCACAATGAGCAGTTCTTC
cdr3_aa: CSATGLIIAGGGNHNEQFF

clone_size: few
d_call: TRBD2
v_call: TRBV29-1
j_call: TRBJ2-7
cdr3_nt: TGCAGCGTTGAAGATTCCGCCTATAGCGGGCCCTACGAGCAGTACTTC
cdr3_aa: CSVEDSAYSGPYEQYF

clone_size: NA
d_call: NA
v_call: TRBV7-3
j_call: TRBJ2-1
cdr3_nt: TGTGCCAGCTGCCTACGAACAAGGCATAGCGGAGGCTCCTACAATGAGCAGTTCTTC
cdr3_aa: CASCLRTRHSGGSYNEQFF

clone_size: few
d_call: NA
v_call: TRBV5-1
j_call: TRBJ1-2
cdr3_nt: TGCGCCAGCAGCTTGGGACAGGCGGTTAATGGCTACACCTTC
cdr3_aa: CASSLGQAVNGYTF

clone_size: many
d_call: NA
v_call: TRBV5-1
j_call: TRBJ1-1
cdr3_nt: TGCGCCAGCAGCTCGACCGGACGGACCTACACTGAAGCTTTCTTT
cdr3_aa: CASSSTGRTYTEAFF

clone_size: NA
d_call: TRBD1
v_call: TRBV11-2
j_call: TRBJ2-2
cdr3_nt: TGTGCCAGCAGCTTTCGGACAGGGCGACTGACCGGGGAGCTGTTTTTT
cdr3_aa: CASSFRTGRLTGELFF

clone_size: many
d_call: TRBD2
v_call: TRBV4-1
j_call: TRBJ2-5
cdr3_nt: TGCGCCAGCAGCCAACTAGCGGGAGGGCCTGGTTTCCAAGAGACCCAGTACTTC
cdr3_aa: CASSQLAGGPGFQETQYF

clone_size: NA
d_call: NA
v_call: TRBV7-9
j_call: TRBJ2-7
cdr3_nt: TGTGCCAGCAGCCTAAGAACCGGGACACTAAACTTC
cdr3_aa: CASSLRTGTLNF

clone_size: many
d_call: NA
v_call: TRBV12-3/TRBV12-4
j_call: TRBJ2-7
cdr3_nt: TGTGCCAGCAGTTTGAGGCAGTCCTACTACGAGCAGTACTTC
cdr3_aa: CASSLRQSYYEQYF

clone_size: many
d_call: NA
v_call: TRBV29-1
j_call: TRBJ1-2
cdr3_nt: TGCAGCGTTGAGGGGGGGATTGGCTATGGCTACACCTTC
cdr3_aa: CSVEGGIGYGYTF

clone_size: few
d_call: NA
v_call: TRBV12-3/TRBV12-4
j_call: TRBJ2-1
cdr3_nt: TGTGCCAGCAGTTTTAGTCCGAGAAAGGAGCAGTTCTTC
cdr3_aa: CASSFSPRKEQFF

clone_size: NA
d_call: TRBD1
v_call: TRBV11-1
j_call: TRBJ1-1
cdr3_nt: TGTGCCAGCAGCTCCAAACCCCGGACAGGGCGAGGGAACACTGAAGCTTTCTTT
cdr3_aa: CASSSKPRTGRGNTEAFF

clone_size: NA
d_call: NA
v_call: TRBV3-1
j_call: TRBJ2-7
cdr3_nt: TGTGCCAGCAGCCAAGGCCTAGCGATCTCCTACGAGCAGTACTTC
cdr3_aa: CASSQGLAISYEQYF

clone_size: many
d_call: NA
v_call: TRBV14
j_call: TRBJ1-6
cdr3_nt: TGTGCCAGCAGCCAGGGAGGGAGTTCACCCCTCCACTTT
cdr3_aa: CASSQGGSSPLHF

clone_size: many
d_call: NA
v_call: TRBV4-2
j_call: TRBJ2-2
cdr3_nt: TGTGCCAGCAGCCAAGCATCGAGCGGTAACACCGGGGAGCTGTTTTTT
cdr3_aa: CASSQASSGNTGELFF

clone_size: few
d_call: TRBD2
v_call: TRBV6-5
j_call: TRBJ2-1
cdr3_nt: TGTGCCAGCAGTACTTTGACTAGCGGGAACAATGAGCAGTTCTTC
cdr3_aa: CASSTLTSGNNEQFF